This T cell receptor beta chain was observed in a study of blood T cell repertoires in COVID-19. About the study: The United States, Italy and Spain supplied acute and convalescent COVID-19 samples. T cells, B-cell-depleted T cells, or PBMCs provided the cDNA or gDNA that served as material.

The Seattle patients joined while their infection was active and were tracked longitudinally afterward. In the authors' methods: From reference gene primer amplification, estimates of nucleated cell counts were derived. Assay: immunoSEQ multiplex PCR; the TCRdb copy retains only in-frame clones and omits some. Clonal size and the V and J genes are those of that table, whereas D and trimming came from the DNA. The sample holds fewer than 400,000 clones; roughly 90% are singletons and the top ten take 2.9%. The CDR3 runs to 16 residues. V gave up 0 bases and J gave up 0 bases, with 12 bases separating them. Germline CDR1 is SQVTM and CDR2 is ANQGSEA.

Sequenced material: peripheral blood. The origin of this receptor is a woman aged 25 to 39 with COVID-19, enrolled during active disease. The V gene is TRBV29-1, the J gene TRBJ2-1; D is ambiguous. The chain's CDR3 is CSVEDPQRNSYNEQFF. For the CDR3, the DNA is TGCAGCGTTGAAGATCCCCAGCGAAACTCCTACAATGAGCAGTTCTTC.